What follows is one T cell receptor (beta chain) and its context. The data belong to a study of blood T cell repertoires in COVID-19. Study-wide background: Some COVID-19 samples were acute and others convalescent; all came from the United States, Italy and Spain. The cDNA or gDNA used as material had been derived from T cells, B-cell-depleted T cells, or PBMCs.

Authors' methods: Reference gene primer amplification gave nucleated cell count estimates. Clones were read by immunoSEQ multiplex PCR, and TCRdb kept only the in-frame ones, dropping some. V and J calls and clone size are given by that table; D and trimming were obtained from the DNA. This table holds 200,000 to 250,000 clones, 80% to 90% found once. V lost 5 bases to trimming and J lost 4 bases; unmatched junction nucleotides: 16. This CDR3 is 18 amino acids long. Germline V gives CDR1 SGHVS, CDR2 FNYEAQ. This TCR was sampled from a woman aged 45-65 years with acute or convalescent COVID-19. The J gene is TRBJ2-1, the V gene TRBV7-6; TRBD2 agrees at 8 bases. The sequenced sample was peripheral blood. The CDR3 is CASSDRLYQGGRYNEQFF. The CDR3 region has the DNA TGTGCCAGCAGCGACAGGCTCTATCAAGGCGGGAGGTACAATGAGCAGTTCTTC.